A selection of T cell receptor beta chains follows, all from one sample in a study of human thymus T cells. Measured with immunoSEQ multiplex PCR; TCRdb has only the in-frame clones, and not every one. The repertoire has under 150,000 clones, around 96% of them found once; the top ten carry 0.02% to 0.03%. The sample comprised thymus tissue. All receptors come from a boy less than two years old with a congenital heart defect but otherwise immunologically healthy. Both conserved end residues are part of each CDR3. A D gene is named only where the DNA matches it firmly. Rows may omit the clone size; those that give it use once, few, many or a size class.

TRBJ1-2,-,TRBD1,TRBV28,CASSLTGQGLDLYGYTF,TGTGCCAGCAGTTTAACCGGACAGGGTCTTGACTTATATGGCTACACCTTC
TRBJ2-3,-,TRBD1,TRBV11-3,CASSLGRDRGTDTQYF,TGTGCCAGCAGCTTAGGACGCGACAGGGGAACCGATACGCAGTATTTT
TRBJ2-2,-,TRBD2,TRBV14,CARSQGLAGGLFPGELFF,TGTGCCCGCAGCCAAGGACTAGCGGGGGGGCTCTTTCCCGGGGAGCTGTTTTTT
TRBJ2-3,-,-,TRBV12-5,CASGLNRFTGKPDFTDTQYF,TGTGCTAGTGGTTTGAATCGGTTTACAGGGAAACCCGACTTTACAGATACGCAGTATTTT
TRBJ1-2,-,TRBD1,TRBV5-1,CASSLRWDRGPTPYGYTF,TGCGCCAGCAGCTTGAGGTGGGACAGGGGACCGACACCCTATGGCTACACCTTC
TRBJ1-2,-,TRBD1,TRBV28,CASSLGGQGDYGYTF,TGTGCCAGCAGTTTAGGGGGACAGGGTGACTATGGCTACACCTTC
TRBJ2-1,-,-,TRBV18,CASSPLRGGPYNEQFF,TGTGCCAGCTCACCTCTCAGGGGCGGCCCATACAATGAGCAGTTCTTC
TRBJ1-4,-,-,TRBV4-3,CASSPRRRSTNEKLFF,TGCGCCAGCAGCCCGCGCCGTCGGTCAACTAATGAAAAACTGTTTTTT
TRBJ1-3,-,-,TRBV18,CASSPEDSSGNTIYF,TGTGCCAGCTCACCAGAGGACAGCTCTGGAAACACCATATATTTT
TRBJ1-1,-,-,TRBV27,CASSLTENTEAFF,TGTGCCAGCAGTTTAACGGAGAACACTGAAGCTTTCTTT
TRBJ2-7,-,TRBD2,TRBV5-1,CASSPDATGGEQYF,TGCGCCAGCAGCCCCGATGCGACGGGAGGAGAGCAGTACTTC
TRBJ1-2,-,TRBD1,TRBV25-1,CASSALTGESDGYTF,TGTGCCAGCAGTGCCCTGACAGGGGAAAGTGACGGCTACACCTTC
TRBJ1-6,-,-,TRBV11-2,CASSFRGSNSPLHF,TGTGCCAGCAGCTTTCGGGGGTCTAATTCACCCCTCCACTTT
TRBJ1-1,-,-,TRBV11-2,CASSLQNTEAFF,TGTGCCAGCAGCTTACAGAACACTGAAGCTTTCTTT
TRBJ1-1,-,-,TRBV4-3,CASSQDPAQEDENTEAFF,TGCGCCAGCAGCCAAGATCCGGCCCAAGAGGACGAGAACACTGAAGCTTTCTTT
TRBJ2-5,-,TRBD2,TRBV7-2,CASSPLGRGGRTAQYF,TGTGCCAGCAGCCCGCTAGGGCGGGGGGGCCGTACCGCCCAGTACTTC
TRBJ2-5,-,-,TRBV14,CASSQDHRPWETQYF,TGTGCCAGCAGCCAAGATCACAGGCCTTGGGAGACCCAGTACTTC
TRBJ1-5,-,TRBD1,TRBV4-1,CASSQGPGQHSNQPQHF,TGCGCCAGCAGCCAAGGGCCGGGACAGCATAGCAATCAGCCCCAGCATTTT
TRBJ1-1,-,TRBD1,TRBV2,CASSDSGTGAWGTEAFF,TGTGCCAGCAGTGATAGTGGGACAGGGGCTTGGGGCACTGAAGCTTTCTTT
TRBJ2-2,once,-,TRBV9,CASSVGTNTGELFF,TGTGCCAGCAGCGTAGGGACCAACACCGGGGAGCTGTTTTTT
TRBJ1-2,-,TRBD1,TRBV2,CASSQKTGEGYGYTF,TGTGCCAGCAGTCAGAAGACAGGGGAAGGCTATGGCTACACCTTC
TRBJ1-2,once,-,TRBV30,CAWRMTGGYTF,TGTGCCTGGAGGATGACAGGAGGCTACACCTTC
TRBJ2-2,-,-,TRBV6-5,CASSYSRYTGELFF,TGTGCCAGCAGTTACTCGAGGTATACCGGGGAGCTGTTTTTT
TRBJ2-3,-,-,TRBV11-2,CASSSAGMSPNTDTQYF,TGTGCCAGCAGCTCGGCCGGAATGTCTCCAAACACAGATACGCAGTATTTT
TRBJ2-3,-,TRBD2,TRBV5-8,CASSLATSPPDTQYF,TGTGCCAGCAGCTTGGCGACTAGCCCCCCAGATACGCAGTATTTT
TRBJ1-2,-,-,TRBV18,CASSPPALNYGYTF,TGTGCCAGCTCACCACCAGCACTTAACTATGGCTACACCTTC
TRBJ2-4,once,-,TRBV18,CASSPPGECLDKNIQYF,TGTGCCAGCTCACCACCTGGGGAATGCTTGGACAAAAACATTCAGTACTTC
TRBJ2-5,-,-,TRBV7-6,CASSARLGQTQYF,TGTGCCAGCAGCGCACGACTAGGGCAGACCCAGTACTTC
TRBJ1-6,-,-,TRBV19,CASSIKVENSPLHF,TGTGCCAGTAGTATTAAGGTGGAGAATTCACCCCTCCACTTT
TRBJ2-3,-,-,TRBV27,CASSAIWTSTDTQYF,TGTGCCAGCAGTGCGATCTGGACTAGCACAGATACGCAGTATTTT
TRBJ2-2,-,TRBD1,TRBV6-1,CATDRGRTGELFF,TGTGCCACCGACAGGGGTAGAACCGGGGAGCTGTTTTTT
TRBJ2-3,-,-,TRBV5-1,CASRGPDTDTQYF,TGCGCCAGCAGGGGGCCTGACACAGATACGCAGTATTTT
TRBJ1-3,-,-,TRBV11-2,CASSESGNTIYF,TGTGCCAGCAGCGAATCTGGAAACACCATATATTTT
TRBJ2-3,once,-,TRBV19,CASSPSPRDTQYF,TGTGCCAGTAGTCCGAGCCCGCGAGATACGCAGTATTTT
TRBJ2-1,-,TRBD2,TRBV5-1,CASSWRRTSGGYNEQFF,TGCGCCAGCAGCTGGAGGCGAACTAGCGGGGGGTACAATGAGCAGTTCTTC
TRBJ1-2,once,-,TRBV10-3,CAISEGGYGYTF,TGTGCCATCAGTGAAGGGGGTTATGGCTACACCTTC
TRBJ1-1,-,TRBD1,TRBV27,CASSSIYRGRTEAFF,TGTGCCAGCAGTTCCATCTACAGGGGGCGGACTGAAGCTTTCTTT
TRBJ2-1,-,-,TRBV21-1,CASRRAKNNEQFF,TGTGCCAGCAGACGGGCGAAAAACAATGAGCAGTTCTTC
TRBJ2-5,-,-,TRBV7-2,CASSQGGEETQYF,TGTGCCAGCAGCCAAGGAGGGGAGGAGACCCAGTACTTC
TRBJ2-3,once,TRBD1,TRBV9,CASSVGDSLTDTQYF,TGTGCCAGCAGCGTAGGGGACAGCCTCACAGATACGCAGTATTTT
TRBJ2-3,once,-,TRBV27,CASSSLRGPEMDTQYF,TGTGCCAGCAGTTCCCTAAGGGGCCCCGAAATGGATACGCAGTATTTT
TRBJ2-3,-,TRBD2,TRBV2,CASSEILAGGASTDTQYF,TGTGCCAGCAGTGAAATCCTAGCGGGGGGGGCAAGCACAGATACGCAGTATTTT
TRBJ2-5,-,-,TRBV6-5,CASSYRGRKETQYF,TGTGCCAGCAGTTACCGGGGTCGTAAAGAGACCCAGTACTTC
TRBJ1-1,-,TRBD1,TRBV2,CASRQGGTEAFF,TGTGCCAGCAGGCAGGGGGGCACTGAAGCTTTCTTT
TRBJ1-1,once,-,TRBV6-1,CAIGINTEAFF,TGTGCCATCGGGATTAACACTGAAGCTTTCTTT
TRBJ1-1,-,-,TRBV10-2,CASSDVGAAEAFF,TGCGCCAGCAGTGATGTGGGGGCCGCTGAAGCTTTCTTT
TRBJ2-5,-,-,TRBV5-4,CASSLVQGRFSQETQYF,TGTGCCAGCAGCTTGGTTCAGGGAAGGTTCTCCCAAGAGACCCAGTACTTC
TRBJ2-7,-,-,TRBV6-5,CASSYRYVGNYEQYF,TGTGCCAGCAGCTACCGCTATGTCGGAAACTACGAGCAGTACTTC
TRBJ2-5,-,-,TRBV28,CASSCLGWKSGPRETQYF,TGTGCCAGCAGCTGCCTTGGGTGGAAGAGCGGGCCAAGGGAGACCCAGTACTTC
TRBJ1-2,once,-,TRBV10-2,CASSEHPAGGYTF,TGCGCCAGCAGTGAACACCCGGCGGGTGGCTACACCTTC
TRBJ1-3,-,-,TRBV5-1,CASIQGGNTIYF,TGCGCCAGCATACAGGGCGGAAACACCATATATTTT
TRBJ1-2,-,-,TRBV28,CASSCGDGNTSYGYTF,TGTGCCAGCAGTTGCGGGGACGGCAACACCTCTTATGGCTACACCTTC
TRBJ2-4,once,-,TRBV10-2,CASSEPGAIKNIQYF,TGCGCCAGCAGTGAGCCCGGCGCTATCAAAAACATTCAGTACTTC
TRBJ2-7,-,TRBD1,TRBV6-5,CASSYISTGEAIEQYF,TGTGCCAGCAGTTACATATCGACAGGGGAGGCTATAGAGCAGTACTTC
TRBJ2-3,-,TRBD2,TRBV6-5,CASSYSTSPLRDTQYF,TGTGCCAGCAGTTACTCGACTAGCCCCCTTCGGGATACGCAGTATTTT
TRBJ2-5,once,TRBD1,TRBV14,CASSHPDREDKETQYF,TGTGCCAGCAGCCACCCGGACAGGGAGGATAAAGAGACCCAGTACTTC
TRBJ1-2,once,-,TRBV2,CASSAVGSFPYGYTF,TGTGCCAGCAGTGCGGTAGGGAGTTTCCCCTATGGCTACACCTTC
TRBJ2-7,-,-,TRBV2,CASMGTGSYEQYF,TGTGCCAGCATGGGGACTGGAAGCTACGAGCAGTACTTC
TRBJ1-2,-,TRBD1,TRBV5-1,CASRALDRDYGYTF,TGCGCCAGCAGGGCGCTTGACAGGGACTATGGCTACACCTTC
TRBJ1-3,-,-,TRBV6-5,CASSYSGGSSGNTIYF,TGTGCCAGCAGTTACTCCGGCGGGAGCTCTGGAAACACCATATATTTT